This T cell receptor beta chain was recorded in a study of shared clonotypes between healthy human individuals. This clone occurred once. V gave up 0 bases and J gave up 6 bases, with 11 bases separating them. The CDR3 spans 15 residues. Germline CDR1 and CDR2: MGHDK and SYGVNS. Sequencing used immunoSEQ multiplex PCR; TCRdb keeps in-frame clones, though not all of them. The sample lists some 1.5 million clones, around 97% seen once, with about 1% in the top ten. V and J are TRBV25-1 and TRBJ2-2, with a possible D match to TRBD1 (5 bases). This sequence originates from a man younger than 45 in good health. Sequences were obtained from naive CD4+ T cells sorted from blood. Subset specified: CD45RA+ positively selected. For the CDR3, the DNA is TGTGCCAGCAGTGAATACTCAGGGATGGCCGGGGAGCTGTTTTTT. Protein: CASSEYSGMAGELFF.